Listed below are T cell receptor beta chains from one sample, sequenced in a study of blood T cell repertoires in COVID-19. Clones were read by immunoSEQ multiplex PCR, and TCRdb kept only the in-frame ones, dropping some. The sample includes roughly 280,000 clones, more than 80% of them seen just once. Sequences were obtained from PBMCs or T cells enriched from blood (not recorded which). The receptors were gathered from a woman in her thirties with acute COVID-19. Both conserved end residues are part of each CDR3. A D gene is named only where the DNA matches it firmly. Expanded clones get a size class; other rows say once, few or many, or leave the size out.

TRBV28	TRBD2	NA	TRBJ2-3	TGTGCCAGCAGAACTAGCGGGCGGGGTGCAGATACGCAGTATTTT	CASRTSGRGADTQYF
TRBV27	TRBD1	NA	TRBJ1-1	TGTGCCAGCAGTTTCGGTCAGGGGGCGCTTGGCACTGAAGCTTTCTTT	CASSFGQGALGTEAFF
TRBV6-5	NA	once	TRBJ2-7	TGTGCCAGCAGTTACTCGGACAACGAGCAGTACTTC	CASSYSDNEQYF
TRBV7-8	TRBD1	NA	TRBJ2-3	TGTGCCAGCAGCTTTCCGGGACAGAGCACAGATACGCAGTATTTT	CASSFPGQSTDTQYF
TRBV6-5	NA	NA	TRBJ1-1	TGTGCCAGCAGTTACTCCTGGCTGAACACTGAAGCTTTCTTT	CASSYSWLNTEAFF
TRBV6-2/TRBV6-3	TRBD1	NA	TRBJ2-7	TGTGCCAGCAGTTATGAGGGGGCGCTTGGATACGAGCAGTACTTC	CASSYEGALGYEQYF
TRBV25-1	NA	NA	TRBJ2-5	TGTGCCAGCAGTGAGGGAGCTAAAGAGACCCAGTACTTC	CASSEGAKETQYF
TRBV19	TRBD1	NA	TRBJ1-1	TGTGCCAGTAGTGTACAGGGGGCGGACACTGAAGCTTTCTTT	CASSVQGADTEAFF
TRBV7-3	TRBD2	NA	TRBJ2-1	TGTGCCAGCAGCTTAGCGACTAGCGGGAGCTACAATGAGCAGTTCTTC	CASSLATSGSYNEQFF
TRBV9	TRBD1	NA	TRBJ2-5	TGTGCCAGCAGCGTAGGTGCAGGGGGCAGGGAGACCCAGTACTTC	CASSVGAGGRETQYF
TRBV3-1/TRBV3-2	TRBD1	NA	TRBJ2-7	TGTGCCAGCGCTACAGGGACAGGTGAATCCTACGAGCAGTACTTC	CASATGTGESYEQYF
TRBV5-4	NA	NA	TRBJ2-2	TGTGCCAGCAGCTCGGGAGCGGGCTCGAACACCGGGGAGCTGTTTTTT	CASSSGAGSNTGELFF
TRBV12-3/TRBV12-4	NA	NA	TRBJ1-1	TGTGCCAGCAGTTTCGGGGGGTTTGAAGCTTTCTTT	CASSFGGFEAFF
TRBV28	TRBD1	NA	TRBJ2-1	TGTGCCAGCAGTTTTGCGACAGGGCCCTACAATGAGCAGTTCTTC	CASSFATGPYNEQFF
TRBV11-2	TRBD1	NA	TRBJ2-7	TGTGCCAGCAGCCCACTTACAGGGGGGTGGGAGCAGTACTTC	CASSPLTGGWEQYF
TRBV5-5	TRBD2	NA	TRBJ2-7	TGTGCCAGCAGCTGGGGGCCCCTCGGGACTAGGGACTACTACGAGCAGTACTTC	CASSWGPLGTRDYYEQYF
TRBV3-1/TRBV3-2	TRBD2	once	TRBJ2-3	TGTGCCAGCAGCCAAGATTGGACTAGCGGAGATACGCAGTATTTT	CASSQDWTSGDTQYF
TRBV24-1	NA	NA	TRBJ2-2	TGTGCCACCAGTGATTGGGGCAGGTCGAACACCGGGGAGCTGTTTTTT	CATSDWGRSNTGELFF
TRBV7-9	NA	NA	TRBJ1-4	TGTGCCAGCAGCTTAACGACGGGGGAGGAAAAACTGTTTTTT	CASSLTTGEEKLFF
TRBV18	TRBD1	NA	TRBJ2-1	TGTGCCAGCTCACCACCGCCGAGACAGGGGGCGTTGAGCTCCTACAATGAGCAGTTCTTC	CASSPPPRQGALSSYNEQFF
TRBV10-2	NA	NA	TRBJ2-4	TGCGCCAGCAGTGAGGCAGTTTTGGCCAAAAACATTCAGTACTTC	CASSEAVLAKNIQYF
TRBV28	TRBD1	NA	TRBJ1-5	TGTGAGGACAGGGAAGGTCAGCCCCAGCATTTT	CEDREGQPQHF
TRBV28	NA	once	TRBJ1-1	TGTGCCAGCAGTCCCCATACCGGGATGAACACTGAAGCTTTCTTT	CASSPHTGMNTEAFF
TRBV20-1	NA	NA	TRBJ1-5	TGCAGTGCTAGAGGAGAAGGGGCCCAGCATTTT	CSARGEGAQHF
TRBV5-4	TRBD2	NA	TRBJ2-3	TGTGCCAGCAGCCCGGTAGAGGGCGGGAGGTCCGCAGATACGCAGTATTTT	CASSPVEGGRSADTQYF
TRBV23-1	TRBD1	NA	TRBJ1-4	TGCGCCAGCAGTCAATCGGTTGACAGGGGCCATACAACTAATGAAAAACTGTTTTTT	CASSQSVDRGHTTNEKLFF
TRBV7-9	TRBD1	NA	TRBJ2-3	TGTGCCAGCAGCGATACAGGGGGCGGAGGGACAGATACGCAGTATTTT	CASSDTGGGGTDTQYF
TRBV24-1	TRBD1	NA	TRBJ2-7	TGTGCCACCAGTGATCGGACAGGGACCTACGAGCAGTACTTC	CATSDRTGTYEQYF
TRBV28	TRBD2	NA	TRBJ2-7	TGTGCCAGCAGTACGGGACTAGTCGGTGAGCAGTACTTC	CASSTGLVGEQYF
TRBV28	NA	NA	TRBJ2-3	TGTGCCAGTAGATTGGGGCGCACAGATACGCAGTATTTT	CASRLGRTDTQYF
TRBV3-1/TRBV3-2	NA	NA	TRBJ2-3	TGTGCCAGCAGATCAAAGCGAGAAAGCCCAGATACGCAGTATTTT	CASRSKRESPDTQYF
TRBV27	TRBD1	NA	TRBJ1-1	TGTGCCAGCAGCTTAACAATCGGGACAGGCTCGGCTGAAGCTTTCTTT	CASSLTIGTGSAEAFF
TRBV29-1	TRBD2	NA	TRBJ2-3	TGCAGCGCCAGTCTAGCGGGAGTAGGTCCAGATACGCAGTATTTT	CSASLAGVGPDTQYF
TRBV10-2	NA	NA	TRBJ2-2	TGCGCCAGCATGGGTAGACGGGCATCAGGGGCCGGGGAGCTGTTTTTT	CASMGRRASGAGELFF
TRBV5-6	NA	NA	TRBJ2-1	TGTGCCAGCAGCTTGGTGGAGTCCCACAATGAGCAGTTCTTC	CASSLVESHNEQFF
TRBV4-1	NA	NA	TRBJ2-2	TGCGCCAGCACCTTAACTAGTACGGACGGGGAGCTGTTTTTT	CASTLTSTDGELFF
TRBV9	TRBD1	NA	TRBJ1-6	TGTGCCACCAGTAAATCGGGACAGCTGGATTCACCCCTCCACTTT	CATSKSGQLDSPLHF
TRBV5-1	NA	NA	TRBJ1-4	TGCGCCAGCAGCTTGGGTCAGGGGATTTTCGCAACTAATGAAAAACTGTTTTTT	CASSLGQGIFATNEKLFF
TRBV6-6	NA	NA	TRBJ1-6	TGTGCCAGCAAAGAAGGGGAGGCCTATAATTCACCCCTCCACTTT	CASKEGEAYNSPLHF
TRBV19	NA	NA	TRBJ2-7	TGTGCCAGTAGTATCCCAGGGAATACCTACGAGCAGTACTTC	CASSIPGNTYEQYF
TRBV30	TRBD1	NA	TRBJ2-6	TGTGCCTGGGAACAGGGGAAAGGGAGCTCTGGGGCCAACGTCCTGACTTTC	CAWEQGKGSSGANVLTF
TRBV28	TRBD1	NA	TRBJ1-2	TGTGCCAGCAGTTCTCTCGGACAGGGGGCTAACTATGGCTACACCTTC	CASSSLGQGANYGYTF
TRBV27	TRBD1	NA	TRBJ1-2	TGTGCCAGCAGTACGAACAGGGGCGGCTACACCTTC	CASSTNRGGYTF
TRBV4-1	NA	NA	TRBJ1-5	TGCGCCAGCAGCCAAGCTTCGGGTGTGGGCAATCAGCCCCAGCATTTT	CASSQASGVGNQPQHF
TRBV28	TRBD1	NA	TRBJ2-2	TGTGCCAGCACTGGACAGGGCGAACGCCCCGGGGAGCTGTTTTTT	CASTGQGERPGELFF